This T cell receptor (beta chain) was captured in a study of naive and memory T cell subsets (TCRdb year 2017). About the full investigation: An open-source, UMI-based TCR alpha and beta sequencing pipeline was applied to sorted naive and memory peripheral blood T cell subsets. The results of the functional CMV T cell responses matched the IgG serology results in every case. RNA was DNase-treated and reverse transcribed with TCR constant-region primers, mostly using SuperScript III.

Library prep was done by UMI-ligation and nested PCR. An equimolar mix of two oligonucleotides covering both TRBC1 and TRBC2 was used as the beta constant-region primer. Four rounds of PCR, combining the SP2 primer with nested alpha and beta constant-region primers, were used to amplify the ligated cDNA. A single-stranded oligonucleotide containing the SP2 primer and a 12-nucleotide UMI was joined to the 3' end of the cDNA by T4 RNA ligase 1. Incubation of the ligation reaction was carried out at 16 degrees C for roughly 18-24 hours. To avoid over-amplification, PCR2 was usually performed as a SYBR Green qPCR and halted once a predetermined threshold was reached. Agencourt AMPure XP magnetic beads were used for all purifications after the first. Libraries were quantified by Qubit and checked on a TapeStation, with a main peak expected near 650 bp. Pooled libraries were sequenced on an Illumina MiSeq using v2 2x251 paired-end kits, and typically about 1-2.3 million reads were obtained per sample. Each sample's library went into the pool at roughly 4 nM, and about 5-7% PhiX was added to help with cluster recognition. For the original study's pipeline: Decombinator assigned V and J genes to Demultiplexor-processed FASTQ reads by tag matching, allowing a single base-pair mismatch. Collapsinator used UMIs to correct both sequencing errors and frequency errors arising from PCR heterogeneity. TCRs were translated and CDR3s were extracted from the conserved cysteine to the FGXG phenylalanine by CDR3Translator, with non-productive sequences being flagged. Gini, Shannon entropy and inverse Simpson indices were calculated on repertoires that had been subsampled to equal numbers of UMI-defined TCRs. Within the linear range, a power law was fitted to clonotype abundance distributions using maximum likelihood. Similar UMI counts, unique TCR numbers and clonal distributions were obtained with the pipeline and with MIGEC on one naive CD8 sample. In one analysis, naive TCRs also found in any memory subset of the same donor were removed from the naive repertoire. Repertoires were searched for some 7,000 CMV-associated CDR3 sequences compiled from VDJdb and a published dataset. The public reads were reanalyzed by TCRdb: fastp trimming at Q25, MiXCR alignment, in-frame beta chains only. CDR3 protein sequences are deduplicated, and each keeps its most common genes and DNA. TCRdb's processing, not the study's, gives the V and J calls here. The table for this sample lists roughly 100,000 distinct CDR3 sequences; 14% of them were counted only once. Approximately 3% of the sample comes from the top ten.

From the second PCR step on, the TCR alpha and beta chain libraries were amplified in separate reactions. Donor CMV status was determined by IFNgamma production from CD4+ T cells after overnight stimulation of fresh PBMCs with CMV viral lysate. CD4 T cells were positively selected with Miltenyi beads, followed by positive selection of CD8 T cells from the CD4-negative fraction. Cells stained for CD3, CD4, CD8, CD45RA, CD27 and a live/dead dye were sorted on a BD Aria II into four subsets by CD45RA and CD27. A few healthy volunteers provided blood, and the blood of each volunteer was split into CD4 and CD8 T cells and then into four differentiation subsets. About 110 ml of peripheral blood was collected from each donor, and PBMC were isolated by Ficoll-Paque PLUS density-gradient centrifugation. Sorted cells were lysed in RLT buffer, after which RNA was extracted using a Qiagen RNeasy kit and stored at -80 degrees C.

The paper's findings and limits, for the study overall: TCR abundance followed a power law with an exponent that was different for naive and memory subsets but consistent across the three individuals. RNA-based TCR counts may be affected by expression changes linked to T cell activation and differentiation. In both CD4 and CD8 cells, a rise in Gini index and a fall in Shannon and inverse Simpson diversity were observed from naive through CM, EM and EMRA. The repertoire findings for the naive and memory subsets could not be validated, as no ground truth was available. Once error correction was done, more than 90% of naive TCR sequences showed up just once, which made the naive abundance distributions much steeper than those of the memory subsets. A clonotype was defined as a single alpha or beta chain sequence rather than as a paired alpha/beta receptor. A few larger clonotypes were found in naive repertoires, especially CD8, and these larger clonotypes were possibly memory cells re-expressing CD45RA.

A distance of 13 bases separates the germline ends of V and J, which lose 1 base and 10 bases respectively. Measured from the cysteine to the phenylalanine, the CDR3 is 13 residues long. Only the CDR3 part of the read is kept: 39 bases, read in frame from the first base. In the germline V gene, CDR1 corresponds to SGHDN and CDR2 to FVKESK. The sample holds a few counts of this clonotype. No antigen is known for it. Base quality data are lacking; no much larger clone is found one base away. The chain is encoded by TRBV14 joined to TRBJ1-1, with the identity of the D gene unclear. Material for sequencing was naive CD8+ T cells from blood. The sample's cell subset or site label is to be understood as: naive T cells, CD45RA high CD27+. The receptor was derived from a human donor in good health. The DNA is TGTGCCAGCAGCCAAGCGGGCTGGGAAGGAGCTTTCTTT. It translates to CASSQAGWEGAFF.